This note documents a single T cell receptor beta chain sequence. The antigen remains undetermined. The CDR3 has 12 residues. Trimming took 8 bases from V and 5 from J, leaving 12 bases between them. Germline assignment: CDR1 MGHDK and CDR2 SYGVNS. Treatment in this sample: roughly 10-day PBMC culture with coronavirus spike peptide pools or control peptides (ViraFEST assay). The record originates from a study of vaccination and CD4 T cells after COVID-19. Cultured CD4+ T cells had their DNA profiled by the Oncomine TCR Beta short-read assay. MiXCR, applied by TCRdb to the PCR reads, yields one record per CDR3 protein. The table has approximately 15,000 distinct CDR3 sequences, around 49% seen once; the top ten hold about 12%.

The clonotype was recovered from a human donor who had recovered from COVID-19. The sequencing sample was made of CD4+ T cells from blood, cultured in vitro. The V gene is TRBV25-1, the J gene TRBJ1-2, with D hard to call. The CDR3 region is CASEGFRYGYTF. In nucleotides, the CDR3 is TGTGCCAGCGAGGGATTTCGGTATGGCTACACCTTC.